A selection of T cell receptor beta chains follows, all from one sample in a study of T cells in Graves' hyperthyroidism and ophthalmopathy. TCRdb analysed the multiplex PCR reads with MiXCR anew, one entry per CDR3 protein. This sample has around 620,000 distinct CDR3 sequences; approximately 14% occur once, and the top ten carry around 7%. The sample consisted of blood. Every receptor here comes from a young woman with Graves' ophthalmopathy. Both conserved end residues are part of each CDR3.

v_call cdr3_aa
TRBV9 CASSVGGTGRYEQYF
TRBV30 CAWSGVLTGLGEQYF
TRBV7-2 CASSRDRSTSYEQYF
TRBV27 CASSFRPGKNTQYF
TRBV28 CASSIPDGEQFF
TRBV5-1 CASSLGGTGIPNEQFF
TRBV30 CAWRLGPGANVLTF
TRBV4-1 CASALTANTEAFF
TRBV30 CAWSAGQGRVNQPQHF
TRBV6-6 CASSYSAGRSYEQYF
TRBV12-3/TRBV12-4 CASSFRVLGRRAVEQFF
TRBV24-1 CAIGLAGGNEQFF
TRBV29-1 CSVGRGGGYGYTF
TRBV30 CARSRLTVNYGYTF
TRBV5-5 CASSLGDPNTEAFF
TRBV27 CASSSMKGGGWIGGEAFF
TRBV18 CASSPRLTGMNTEAFF
TRBV5-6 CASSGGTGRTDTQYF
TRBV5-1 CASSSSIGPSQETQYF
TRBV7-3 CASSRTSGPYEQYF
TRBV11-2 CASSLGRLLERGSSYNEQFF
TRBV12-3/TRBV12-4 CASSLGLAGIYNEQFF
TRBV27 CASSLRGLAGVETQYF
TRBV2 CASRGTGRYEQYF
TRBV3-1 CASSQDTNGEKLFF
TRBV2 CASSERAGGLTNEKLFF
TRBV18 CASSPGHFNTEAFF
TRBV24-1 CATSDPDRGNTGELLF
TRBV24-1 CASSGASSYNEQFF
TRBV19 CASSIARQDQETQYF
TRBV9 CASSVRAGGLQETQYF
TRBV2 CASRVGTTGELFF
TRBV20-1 CSARDETVPYEQYF
TRBV28 CASSLGLAEGGYEQYF
TRBV12-5 CASGLAGMMEQYF
TRBV28 CASSPTGGSETQYF
TRBV6-2/TRBV6-3 CASSSGTSPHEQYF
TRBV9 CASSVGVRGDTGELFF
TRBV5-1 CASSPGTSGGYNEQFF
TRBV12-3/TRBV12-4 CASSFGRATEQYF
TRBV12-3/TRBV12-4 CASSPDRGGGYTF
TRBV9 CASSVTSRNNEQFF
TRBV3-1 CASSRPQGPGQYF
TRBV20-1 CSARDEEGSSYNEQFF
TRBV2 CASSEGGGLQETQYF
TRBV12-3/TRBV12-4 CASRRLNTEAFF
TRBV11-1 CASSRIRVGFPDTQYF